A single sample is the source of the 24 T cell receptor beta chains below, sequenced in a study of blood T cell repertoires in COVID-19. Libraries were prepared by immunoSEQ multiplex PCR; TCRdb keeps only in-frame clonotypes and omits some of them. This sample has some 260,000 clones, with 80% to 90% found just once. The sample taken for sequencing was PBMCs or T cells enriched from blood (not recorded which). All receptors derive from a man under 40 with acute COVID-19.

The chain has TRBV28 and TRBJ2-3; no reliable D call. CDR1 MDHEN and CDR2 SYDVKM come from the germline V gene. The length of the CDR3 is 20 residues. The germline V and J ends were trimmed by 2 bases and 0 bases, with 24 bases remaining between them. The CDR3 loop is CASSLNLLARSPTSTDTQYF. DNA for the CDR3: TGTGCCAGCAGTTTAAACCTTCTTGCGCGGAGTCCGACTAGCACAGATACGCAGTATTTT.

The V and J genes are TRBV24-1 and TRBJ2-3; the D gene is possibly TRBD2 (5 bases). With 4 bases removed from V and 0 bases from J, the gap between germline ends came to 13 bases. The CDR3 totals 16 residues. Germline V CDR1 and CDR2: KGHDR, SFDVKD. The CDR3 loop reads CATSDPREKSTDTQYF. The CDR3, as DNA: TGTGCCACCAGTGACCCTCGGGAAAAAAGCACAGATACGCAGTATTTT.

This clone was detected only once. The chain joins TRBV28 to TRBJ2-3; D remains unclear. Germline V gene data show CDR1 as MDHEN and CDR2 as SYDVKM. The CDR3 extends over 17 amino acids. Deletions cut 6 bases from V and 0 bases from J, with 19 bases between. Written as DNA, the CDR3 is TGTGCCAGCAGGCGTCTGAGCGCTTTATCTAGCACAGATACGCAGTATTTT. It translates to CASRRLSALSSTDTQYF.

The CDR3 loop reads CASSPEVGAVNAIEQFF. The CDR3 DNA is TGTGCCAGCAGCCCCGAGGTGGGGGCGGTGAACGCAATTGAGCAGTTCTTC. The J gene is TRBJ2-1, the V gene TRBV4-2; D possibly corresponds to TRBD1 (6 bases). The germline V and J ends were trimmed by 4 bases and 9 bases, with 25 bases remaining between them. This CDR3 is built from 17 residues. The germline gives CDR1 LGHNA, CDR2 YNFKEQ.

The V gene is TRBV5-8, the J gene TRBJ2-5, with 7 bases lining up with TRBD1. Trimming cost V 0 bases and J 5 bases; bases outside gene matches: 1. The CDR3 contains 13 residues. Germline lookup yields CDR1 SGHTS and CDR2 YDEGEE. CDR3 sequence: CASSLEGAETQYF. The CDR3 DNA follows: TGTGCCAGCAGCTTGGAGGGGGCTGAGACCCAGTACTTC.

This rearrangement joins TRBV24-1 to TRBJ2-1, with TRBD2 matching 8 bases. CDR1 KGHDR and CDR2 SFDVKD come from the germline V gene. V trimming: 3 bases; J trimming: 8 bases; junction bases outside the gene matches: 14. This CDR3 contains 17 residues. CDR3 sequence (DNA): TGTGCCACCAGTGATCGCGCCGGGACTAGGGGACTCCATGAGCAGTTCTTC. It codes for CATSDRAGTRGLHEQFF.

The rearrangement links TRBV5-1 to TRBJ2-1, with a weak D call TRBD2 (6 bases). V was pared by 0 bases and J by 0 bases, with 10 bases between. Germline CDR1 and CDR2: SGHRS and YFSETQ. The CDR3 consists of 16 residues. CDR3: CASSLGAGSSYNEQFF. In nucleotides, the CDR3 is TGCGCCAGCAGCTTGGGTGCGGGAAGCTCCTACAATGAGCAGTTCTTC.

V gene TRBV14 combines with J gene TRBJ2-2; D not certain. CDR3 length: 15 residues. Germline V CDR1 and CDR2: SGHDN, FVKESK. V lost 3 bases, J lost 3 bases, and 11 bases lay in between. The CDR3 protein is CASSHGGPYTGELFF. CDR3 DNA sequence: TGTGCCAGCAGCCATGGCGGCCCGTACACCGGGGAGCTGTTTTTT.

This clone has just a few counts. The chain's CDR3 is CASSIRGNDQPQHF. In DNA, the CDR3 is TGTGCCAGCAGCATACGGGGGAACGATCAGCCCCAGCATTTT. This chain joins TRBV5-4 and TRBJ1-5; a possible D gene is TRBD1 (5 bases). CDR1 and CDR2 from the germline V gene are SGHNT and YYREEE (reference sequence). Trimming shortened V by 4 bases and J by 5 bases, and 13 bases separated the two germline ends. The CDR3 covers 14 residues.

The rearrangement joins TRBV19 to TRBJ2-1; D is undetermined. V gave up 4 bases and J gave up 10 bases, with 17 bases separating them. The V gene's germline CDR1 is LNHDA and CDR2 SQIVND (reference sequence). The CDR3 extends over 14 amino acids. The CDR3 is CASSNGPAVREQFF. In nucleotides, the CDR3 is TGTGCCAGTAGTAACGGCCCGGCGGTGCGAGAGCAGTTCTTC.

Remarks on this clone: The sample contains more than one DNA sequence encoding this CDR3. V is TRBV7-9 and J is TRBJ2-5; the match to TRBD1 covers 9 bases. From germline, CDR1 is SEHNR and CDR2 FQNEAQ (reference sequence). This CDR3 region has 16 residues. V was pared by 3 bases and J by 4 bases, with 9 bases of the junction left unmatched. As DNA, the CDR3 is TGTGCCAGCAGCTTTCCGGGACAGGGATCGAGAGAGACCCAGTACTTC. It is translated as CASSFPGQGSRETQYF.

The J gene is TRBJ2-3, the V gene TRBV28; TRBD2 matches 10 bases. The CDR3 has 17 residues. Germline loops: CDR1 MDHEN, CDR2 SYDVKM. Trimming cost V 8 bases and J 0 bases; bases outside gene matches: 11. CDR3 DNA sequence: TGTGCCAGCTCTTCTAAACCTAGCGGGGGTAGCACAGATACGCAGTATTTT. Amino acids: CASSSKPSGGSTDTQYF.

V and J are TRBV7-8 and TRBJ1-3; a weak D match, TRBD1 (5 bases). Germline V gives CDR1 SGHVS, CDR2 FQNEAQ. The CDR3 is 17 residues long. Trimming pared 1 base from V and 2 bases from J, leaving 15 bases between. CDR3 in amino acids: CASSLGWGGGTGNTIYF. In DNA form, the CDR3 reads TGTGCCAGCAGCTTAGGTTGGGGCGGCGGGACTGGAAACACCATATATTTT.

The V gene is TRBV25-1, the J gene TRBJ2-1, with 9 bases that match TRBD1. CDR3 length equals 15 residues. CDR1 is MGHDK and CDR2 is SYGVNS in the germline V gene. V dropped 3 bases and J dropped 5; count of bases not matched to a gene: 5. The CDR3 region has the DNA TGTGCCAGCAGTGATACCGGGACAGGGAACAATGAGCAGTTCTTC. This codes for CASSDTGTGNNEQFF.

This rearrangement joins TRBV6-5 to TRBJ1-1; no clear D gene. The ends were cut back, 6 bases at V and 1 base at J, with 15 bases in the middle. The CDR3 sequence is 15 residues long. Germline V gene data show CDR1 as MNHEY and CDR2 as SVGAGI. CDR3 coding DNA: TGTGCCAGCAGCACGGAGATCAGTAGGAACACTGAAGCTTTCTTT. Its translation is CASSTEISRNTEAFF.

V is TRBV27 and J is TRBJ1-1; 9 bases map to TRBD1. The CDR3 sequence is 13 residues long. The trim removed 5 bases at V and 10 bases at J, leaving 8 bases unmatched. CDR1 is MNHEY and CDR2 is SMNVEV in the germline V gene (reference sequence). This CDR3 is CASSRQGVVGAFF. CDR3 bases: TGTGCCAGCAGTAGACAGGGGGTAGTAGGAGCTTTCTTT.

The DNA for the CDR3 is TGTGCCAGCAGCCCACCTCCACAGGGGTCGAACACTGAAGCTTTCTTT. Its protein is CASSPPPQGSNTEAFF. The chain recombines TRBV5-4 with TRBJ1-1; 7 bases line up with TRBD1. Germline V gene data show CDR1 as SGHNT and CDR2 as YYREEE (reference sequence). There are 16 residues in the CDR3. J lost 1 base, V lost 4 bases, and 10 bases had no gene match.

In the case of this clone: The germline gene is not matched at one end of the junction; a read error may be the cause. V gene TRBV5-1 combines with J gene TRBJ1-2; 8 bases fit TRBD1. This CDR3 contains 16 residues. The germline V gene has CDR1 SGHRS and CDR2 YFSETQ. This CDR3 reads CASSLDRAPANYGYTF. The CDR3 DNA sequence: TGTGCCAGCAGCTTGGACAGGGCCCCCGCTAACTATGGCTACACCTTC.

The rearrangement uses TRBV7-3 and TRBJ2-1; D gene ambiguous. Germline lookup yields CDR1 SGHTA and CDR2 FQGTGA. The germline V and J ends were trimmed by 1 base and 8 bases, with 12 bases remaining between them. This CDR3 has 14 residues. Written as DNA, the CDR3 is TGTGCCAGCAGCTTAAGTTCCTTGGGCGATGAGCAGTTCTTC. It is translated as CASSLSSLGDEQFF.

J is TRBJ1-6 and V is TRBV2; 8 positions agree with TRBD1. The V segment lost 11 bases and the J segment 6 bases; nucleotides outside the gene matches: 6. Per germline, CDR1 SNHLY and CDR2 FYNNEI. The CDR3 has 13 residues. The CDR3 here is CAGKDRVNSPLHF. The CDR3 nucleotides read TGTGCCGGGAAGGACAGGGTTAATTCACCCCTCCACTTT.

CDR3 residues: CASSPRQGGTEAFF. The DNA of the CDR3 is TGTGCCAGCAGCCCCCGACAGGGAGGCACTGAAGCTTTCTTT. The rearrangement joins TRBV13 to TRBJ1-1; TRBD1 aligns across 7 bases. This CDR3 is built from 14 residues. J was trimmed by 4 bases and V by 5 bases; bases with no gene match: 7. Germline CDR1 PRHDT, CDR2 FYEKMQ (reference sequence).

This clone was seen a handful of times. The rearrangement links TRBV5-3 to TRBJ1-2, with a possible D match to TRBD1 (5 bases). TRBV5-3 is an open reading frame, and its role is uncertain. The CDR3 has 14 amino acids. V lost 2 bases, J lost 0 bases, and 8 bases lay in between. The CDR3 coding sequence is TGTGCCAGAAGCTTTCGGACAACTAACTATGGCTACACCTTC. It translates to CARSFRTTNYGYTF.

The rearrangement joins TRBV10-2 to TRBJ1-2; 7 nucleotides align to TRBD1. The germline V gene encodes CDR1 WSHSY and CDR2 SAAADI. V dropped 3 bases and J dropped 7; count of bases not matched to a gene: 8. The CDR3 sequence is 14 residues long. The CDR3 coding sequence is TGCGCCAGCAGTGACCGACAGGGATTATCTGGCTACACCTTC. Protein product: CASSDRQGLSGYTF.

The count of this clone is one. Other DNA sequences in the sample encode the same CDR3. The CDR3 region has the DNA TGTGCCAGCAGTTACTCTGGGGGAGGAGAGACCCAGTACTTC. The encoded protein is CASSYSGGGETQYF. This chain connects TRBV6-5 to TRBJ2-5; D perhaps matches TRBD2 (6 bases). Trimming removed 0 bases from V and 4 bases from J, with 9 bases in between. This CDR3 comprises 14 residues. Per the germline V gene, CDR1 is MNHEY and CDR2 is SVGAGI.